These 9 T cell receptor beta chains were sequenced from one sample in a study of molecular identifiers for immune sequencing clone quantification (dated by TCRdb to 2016 to 2018). Libraries were prepared through PCR. TCRdb records NextSeq 500 as the sequencer. TCRdb ran its own pipeline on the public reads, namely fastp trimming at Q25 and MiXCR clone calling, and kept in-frame beta chains. Entries are consolidated by CDR3 protein sequence, retaining the most common genes and DNA. The sample table contains under 800,000 distinct CDR3 sequences; only one count was recorded for 25% of them. In total, the top ten clones hold 0.78% of the sample. The material sequenced was naive CD8+ T cells from blood, with Jurkat cell RNA spiked in. What the cell subset or site label conveys for this sample: FACS-sorted CD8+CD4-CCR7+CD45RA+ naive T cells. These receptors all come from a human donor in good health. Some libraries in this study had Jurkat cell RNA spiked in.

The table lists this clonotype with many counts. The chain links TRBV6-5 to TRBJ1-6; possible D gene TRBD1, 5 bases. The CDR3 loop spans 14 amino acids. Trimming removed 2 bases at V and 11 bases at J, with 13 bases between. Per the germline V gene, CDR1 is MNHEY and CDR2 is SVGAGI. The CDR3 region has the DNA TGTGCCAGCAGTTACGATGGGGGACCGACACCCCTCCACTTT. This gives the protein CASSYDGGPTPLHF.

This clonotype was picked up many times. The chain carries TRBV19 and TRBJ1-1; D is perhaps TRBD1 (5 bases). V lost 7 bases, J lost 4 bases, and 13 bases lay in between. This CDR3 spans 13 amino acids. Per germline, CDR1 LNHDA and CDR2 SQIVND (reference sequence). The CDR3 here is CASTTGTGTEAFF. As DNA, the CDR3 is TGTGCCAGTACTACCGGGACGGGCACTGAAGCTTTCTTT.

On this clonotype: The junction departs from germline at one end; a sequencing error may be responsible. The V gene is TRBV12-3 or TRBV12-4, the J gene TRBJ2-1; D uncertain. CDR3 length: 14 amino acids. CDR3 sequence reads: CASSLTDSYTEQFF. The CDR3 DNA is TGTGCCAGCAGTTTGACTGACTCCTACACTGAGCAGTTCTTC.

This clonotype was recorded a few times. The J gene is TRBJ2-3, the V gene TRBV5-4; TRBD1 might be the D (6 bases). V shed 3 bases and J shed 3 bases, with 17 bases lying between them. Germline CDR1 reads SGHNT; CDR2 reads YYREEE (reference sequence). The CDR3 totals 16 residues. The CDR3 DNA follows: TGTGCCAGCAGCTACCAGGGGAGCCTTTGGACAGATACGCAGTATTTT. This sequence encodes CASSYQGSLWTDTQYF.

This clonotype was detected ten times or more. The chain employs TRBV12-3 or TRBV12-4 and TRBJ1-5; D may be TRBD1 (6 bases). The CDR3 has 13 amino acids. The V end was cut by 5 bases, the J end by 7 bases, with 12 bases between. CDR3 residues: CASSRGQWQPQHF. CDR3 coding DNA: TGTGCCAGCAGTCGGGGGCAGTGGCAGCCCCAGCATTTT.

This clonotype was observed many times. V gene TRBV5-1 combines with J gene TRBJ2-7; D unclear. Between the trimmed V and J ends, which lost 3 bases and 7 bases, there was a span of 11 bases. CDR1 and CDR2 (germline): SGHRS, YFSETQ. The CDR3 contains 12 residues. This CDR3 reads CASSSQSGEQYF. The CDR3 DNA follows: TGCGCCAGCAGCTCTCAGTCCGGAGAGCAGTACTTC. Combining the CDR3 with reference TRBV5-1 and TRBJ2-7 gives the whole variable domain KAGVTQTPRYLIKTRGQQVTLSCSPISGHRSVSWYQQTPGQGLQFLFEYFSETQRNKGNFPGRFSGRQFSNSRSEMNVSTLELGDSALYLCASSSQSGEQYFGPGTRLTVT.

In this sample, this clonotype turned up many times. V usage is TRBV7-9 and J usage is TRBJ1-6, with D hard to call. V was shortened by 1 base and J by 7 bases, with 11 bases between the two germline ends. Germline-derived CDR1 and CDR2 are SEHNR and FQNEAQ (reference sequence). The CDR3 length is 15 residues. CDR3 bases: TGTGCCAGCAGCTTAGTGACTGGAGCCAATTCACCCCTCCACTTT. Residues: CASSLVTGANSPLHF.

The chain couples TRBV28 to TRBJ2-7; 15 nucleotides align to TRBD2. V dropped 5 bases and J dropped 2; count of bases not matched to a gene: 4. The CDR3 sequence is 16 residues long. The germline V gene has CDR1 MDHEN and CDR2 SYDVKM. CDR3 residues: CASSPGLAGGTYEQYF. In DNA, the CDR3 is TGTGCCAGCAGTCCGGGACTAGCGGGAGGAACCTACGAGCAGTACTTC.

As concerns this clonotype: This may stem from a read error, because a much larger clone lies one nucleotide away. The CDR3 loop reads CASSPWTGSTDTQHF. CDR3 DNA: TGTGCCAGCAGCCCCTGGACAGGAAGCACAGATACGCAGCATTTT. This chain uses TRBV4-2 with TRBJ2-3; 7 nucleotides line up with TRBD1. The J call may be faulty, since TRBJ1-5 better matches the DNA end. The CDR3 has 15 residues. The germline V gene has CDR1 LGHNA and CDR2 YNFKEQ.